Listed here are 11 T cell receptor beta chains from one sample, sequenced in a study of glioma-infiltrating T cells. Amplification of TCR alpha and beta CDR3 regions from RNA used iRepertoire nested multiplex PCR. TCRdb re-analysed the multiplex PCR reads in MiXCR, keeping a single row per CDR3 protein. The repertoire holds some 100,000 distinct CDR3 sequences, with around a quarter as singletons. Sequencing was performed on glioma tissue, nonneoplastic brain tissue, or PBMCs (not recorded which). The receptors were sampled from a human donor with low-grade glioma or glioblastoma, undergoing nonglioma brain surgery, or in good health (not recorded which).

Concerning this clonotype: A much larger clone is a single base away; this may be a read error. The V call is TRBV7-2, the J call TRBJ1-5; D gene uncertain. Germline V gene data show CDR1 as SGHTA and CDR2 as FQGNSA. V lost 5 bases to trimming and J lost 4 bases, with 15 bases between them. This CDR3 has 15 amino acids. CDR3 coding DNA: TGTGCCAGCAGCCCGAGGTACAGTGCAAATCAGCCCCAGCATTTT. Its translation is CASSPRYSANQPQHF.

This clonotype showed up many times. The rearrangement joins TRBV29-1 to TRBJ1-1, with D unresolved. Germline loops: CDR1 SQVTM, CDR2 ANQGSEA. The CDR3 has 12 residues. The V end was cut by 7 bases, the J end by 5 bases, with 14 bases between. CDR3 nucleotides: TGCAGCGCTAAGACCCCGGAGACTGAAGCTTTCTTT. Translating gives CSAKTPETEAFF. The variable domain in full, completed from reference TRBV29-1 and TRBJ1-1, reads SAVISQKPSRDICQRGTSLTIQCQVDSQVTMMFWYRQQPGQSLTLIATANQGSEATYESGFVIDKFPISRPNLTFSTLTVSNMSPEDSSIYLCSAKTPETEAFFGQGTRLTVV.

This clonotype was counted a few times. CDR3 loop: CASSLEGFSYEQYF. As DNA, the CDR3 is TGCGCCAGCAGCTTGGAGGGGTTCTCCTACGAGCAGTACTTC. The chain joins TRBV5-1 to TRBJ2-7; a possible D gene is TRBD1 (5 bases). The CDR3 is 14 residues long. Deletions cut 0 bases from V and 0 bases from J, with 7 bases between. Germline loops: CDR1 SGHRS, CDR2 YFSETQ.

This clonotype showed up many times. This chain joins TRBV28 and TRBJ2-7, with 9 nucleotides matching TRBD1. Losses at the gene ends were 6 bases for V and 4 bases for J; bases not matched to a gene: 10. Germline V gives CDR1 MDHEN, CDR2 SYDVKM. CDR3 length equals 15 residues. The CDR3 is CASRTGTGLMYEQYF. The CDR3, as DNA: TGTGCCAGCAGGACCGGGACAGGGCTCATGTACGAGCAGTACTTC.

Many counts were recorded for this clonotype. V and J are TRBV6-6 and TRBJ1-1, with a possible D match to TRBD1 (6 bases). V lost 2 bases to trimming and J lost 4 bases, with 11 bases between them. The CDR3 has 14 residues. The germline gives CDR1 MNHNY, CDR2 SVGAGI (reference sequence). The CDR3 reads CASSYGGLGTEAFF. In nucleotides, the CDR3 is TGTGCCAGCAGTTACGGGGGGCTGGGCACTGAAGCTTTCTTT.

This clonotype was recorded many times. The chain employs TRBV7-9 and TRBJ2-7; tentatively, D is TRBD2 (5 bases). Trimming stripped 5 bases from V and 0 bases from J, with 14 bases between. CDR1 is SEHNR and CDR2 is FQNEAQ in the germline V gene (reference sequence). CDR3 length equals 15 residues. The CDR3 loop is CASSPGGLSSYEQYF. In DNA form, the CDR3 reads TGTGCCAGCAGCCCAGGTGGACTGAGCTCCTACGAGCAGTACTTC.

This chain uses TRBV20-1 with TRBJ2-1; no firm D call. The ends were cut back, 6 bases at V and 8 bases at J, with 17 bases in the middle. There are 13 residues in the CDR3. Germline V gene lookup returns CDR1 DFQATT and CDR2 SNEGSKA (reference sequence). For the CDR3, the DNA is TGCAGTGCCCCCACCATCAACGCCGATGAGCAGTTCTTC. Amino acids: CSAPTINADEQFF.

This clonotype was counted ten times or more. V usage is TRBV12-3 or TRBV12-4 and J usage is TRBJ1-5; no definite D call. CDR3 length: 11 amino acids. V lost 3 bases and J 9 bases, leaving 6 bases between the germline ends. CDR3 DNA sequence: TGTGCCAGCAGTTTCGGTTGGCCCCAGCATTTT. This codes for CASSFGWPQHF.

This clonotype was found many times. The chain uses TRBV27 and TRBJ2-5; maybe TRBD1 (6 bases). V lost 6 bases, J lost 4 bases, and 15 bases lay in between. CDR3 length: 14 residues. Germline CDR1 reads MNHEY; CDR2 reads SMNVEV (reference sequence). CDR3 in amino acids: CASRNQGKGETQYF. CDR3 sequence (DNA): TGTGCCAGCAGAAATCAGGGGAAGGGAGAGACCCAGTACTTC.

On this clonotype itself: This may be a read error, as it is one base from a much larger clone. This CDR3 reads CASSLQGGVAYEQYF. CDR3 bases: TGTGCCAGCAGCTTACAGGGGGGAGTGGCCTACGAGCAGTACTTC. The chain carries TRBV7-2 and TRBJ2-7; D might be TRBD1 (7 bases). Trimming removed 2 bases from V and 2 bases from J, with 13 bases in between. The CDR3 runs 15 residues. The germline V gene has CDR1 SGHTA and CDR2 FQGNSA.

This clonotype was seen a few times. A much larger clone sits a single nucleotide away, making a read error possible. V usage is TRBV2 and J usage is TRBJ2-3; 9 bases align to TRBD1. Germline CDR1 and CDR2: SNHLY and FYNNEI. CDR3 length: 15 amino acids. The CDR3 DNA reads as TGTGCCAGAAGTGCGCCGGGACAGGGCAGCGATACGCAGTATTTT. Encoded protein: CARSAPGQGSDTQYF.